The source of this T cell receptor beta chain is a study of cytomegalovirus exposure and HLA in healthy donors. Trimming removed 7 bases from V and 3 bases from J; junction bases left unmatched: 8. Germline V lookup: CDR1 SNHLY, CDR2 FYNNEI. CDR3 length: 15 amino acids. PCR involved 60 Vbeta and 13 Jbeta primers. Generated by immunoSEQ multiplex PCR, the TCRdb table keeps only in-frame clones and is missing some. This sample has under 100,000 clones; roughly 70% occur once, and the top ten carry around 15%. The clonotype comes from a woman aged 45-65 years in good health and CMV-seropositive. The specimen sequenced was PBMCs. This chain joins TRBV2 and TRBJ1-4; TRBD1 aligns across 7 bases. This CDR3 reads CASNRNRGANEKLFF. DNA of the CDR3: TGTGCCAGCAACCGAAACAGGGGAGCTAATGAAAAACTGTTTTTT.